The source of this TCR beta chain is a study of blood T cells in healthy people across ages. This clonotype was recorded a few times. Primers used in a second PCR of about 7 to 12 cycles were a sample-barcoded 5' primer and a J-beta primer mix. A template-switch adaptor that had 12 random nucleotides put a tag on each cDNA molecule. TCRdb re-called the 5' RACE reads through MiXCR, storing one row per CDR3 protein. This table has hundreds of thousands of distinct CDR3 sequences, about 61% appearing once. The CDR3 is 15 amino acids. Germline CDR1 and CDR2: SGHVS and FNYEAQ. Trimming took 5 bases from V and 1 from J, leaving 14 bases between them. Russia was home to the donors, healthy Caucasian individuals aged roughly 6 to 90. Researchers collected 7.5 to 10 milliliters of peripheral blood from every single donor.

This TCR was sampled from a man aged 35 to 55 in good health. This chain joins TRBV7-6 and TRBJ1-1; the D gene is possibly TRBD1 (6 bases). The source material was blood. The CDR3 region is CASSLVWGANTEAFF. The CDR3 nucleotides are TGTGCCAGCAGCCTAGTGTGGGGGGCGAACACTGAAGCTTTCTTT.